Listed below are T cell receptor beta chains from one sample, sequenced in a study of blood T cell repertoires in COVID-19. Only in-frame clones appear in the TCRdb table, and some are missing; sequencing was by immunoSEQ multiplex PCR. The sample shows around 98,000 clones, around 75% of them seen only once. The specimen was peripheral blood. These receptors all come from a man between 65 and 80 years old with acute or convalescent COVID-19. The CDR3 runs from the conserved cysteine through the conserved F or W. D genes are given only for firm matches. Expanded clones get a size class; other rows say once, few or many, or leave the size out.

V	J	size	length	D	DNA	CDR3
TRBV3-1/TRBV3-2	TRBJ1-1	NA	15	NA	TGTGCCAGCAGCCACAGGGGCGGATCGAACACTGAAGCTTTCTTT	CASSHRGGSNTEAFF
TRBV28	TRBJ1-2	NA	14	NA	TGTGCCAGCAGTCCCCGGGACAACCCCTATGGCTACACCTTC	CASSPRDNPYGYTF
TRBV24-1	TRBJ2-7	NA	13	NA	TGTGCCACCAGCCGGGGTCCACTTTACGAGCAGTACTTC	CATSRGPLYEQYF
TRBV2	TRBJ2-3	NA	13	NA	TGTGCCAGCAGAGGAGGGAGCACAGATACGCAGTATTTT	CASRGGSTDTQYF
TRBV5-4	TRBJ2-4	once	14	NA	TGTGCCAGCAGCTTGGGACAGGCCAAAAACATTCAGTACTTC	CASSLGQAKNIQYF
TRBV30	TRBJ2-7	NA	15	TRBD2	TGTGCCTGGAGCCGAAAAGGGCTAGCGGGAGGCGAGCAGTACTTC	CAWSRKGLAGGEQYF
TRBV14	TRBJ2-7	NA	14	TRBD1	TGTGCCAGCAGCGTGACAGGGGTGTCCTACGAGCAGTACTTC	CASSVTGVSYEQYF
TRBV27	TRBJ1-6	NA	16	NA	TGTGCCAGCAGTCTAACCGGACAGCTTTATAATTCACCCCTCCACTTT	CASSLTGQLYNSPLHF
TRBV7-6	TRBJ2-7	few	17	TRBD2	TGTGCCAGCAGCTCTACGACCATAGCGGGAGCAAATTACGAGCAGTACTTC	CASSSTTIAGANYEQYF
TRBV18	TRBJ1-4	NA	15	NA	TGTGCCAGCTCACCGCAAACAGGGACTAATGAAAAACTGTTTTTT	CASSPQTGTNEKLFF
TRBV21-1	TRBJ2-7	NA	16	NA	TGTGCCAGCAGCAAAGAAGGTCTGCAGAGCGGGGTCGAGCAGTACTTC	CASSKEGLQSGVEQYF